Sequencing of this T cell receptor beta chain was carried out in a study of T cell responses to AZD1222 COVID-19 vaccine. The germline CDR1 and CDR2 sequences are SGHAT and FQNNGV. The germline V and J ends were trimmed by 5 bases and 3 bases, with 25 bases remaining between them. CDR3 length: 19 amino acids. Profiling relied on immunoSEQ multiplex PCR, and the TCRdb table lists in-frame clones only, not all of them. The data show 100,000 to 110,000 clones, approximately 90% seen once. Study-level points and caveats: Compared with day 0, the breadth and depth of the Spike-specific TCR repertoire rose significantly after two doses of AZD1222.

Details on this clone: Its antigen remains unidentified.

The sequencing here drew on peripheral blood, taken on day 0 of AZD1222 vaccination. The clonotype originates from an adult in good health. The gene calls are TRBV11-2 and TRBJ2-2; either TRBD1 or TRBD2 may supply D (7 bases each). The CDR3 DNA reads as TGTGCCAGCAGCCCCAGGGGGTTCCGCGGGAGATTGGACACCGGGGAGCTGTTTTTT. It is translated as CASSPRGFRGRLDTGELFF.